This is a list of T cell receptor beta chains from one sample in a study of control samples from healthy donors and cancer patients. Sequenced by immunoSEQ multiplex PCR; TCRdb stores in-frame clones only, minus some. The sample table sets out some 190,000 clones. Sequenced material: blood. These receptors all stem from a young woman in good health. Both conserved end residues are part of each CDR3. The D gene is left open where the match is weak.

CDR3aa,len,v_gene,d_gene,j_gene
CASNHGGGTEAFF,13,TRBV5-6,NA,TRBJ1-1
CASSVGGGLAGDYNEQFF,18,TRBV9,TRBD2,TRBJ2-1
CASSQARAGIFVFNEQFF,18,TRBV4-1,NA,TRBJ2-1
CASSLAGQGDEQYF,14,TRBV5-1,TRBD1,TRBJ2-7
CASRPSGAETQYF,13,TRBV6-5,TRBD2,TRBJ2-5
CASSSGDTEAFF,12,TRBV6-2/TRBV6-3,NA,TRBJ1-1
CASSSDRGRSPLHF,14,TRBV6-5,TRBD1,TRBJ1-6
CASSESPGAKGANVLTF,17,TRBV25-1,NA,TRBJ2-6
CASSLYGPSNEQFF,14,TRBV27,NA,TRBJ2-1
CASSQADLTMNTEAFF,16,TRBV3-1/TRBV3-2,NA,TRBJ1-1
CASSSRNTEAFF,12,TRBV5-4,NA,TRBJ1-1
CASSVAGTGEKLFF,14,TRBV9,NA,TRBJ1-4
CASSYSQGSNQPQHF,15,TRBV6-5,NA,TRBJ1-5
CASSLAGSTDTQYF,14,TRBV28,TRBD2,TRBJ2-3
CASSEQGTYGYTF,13,TRBV10-1,TRBD1,TRBJ1-2
CASSPGLNTEAFF,13,TRBV5-1,NA,TRBJ1-1
CASSSSGQVETQYF,14,TRBV5-1,TRBD1,TRBJ2-5
CASSGERGAFF,11,TRBV27,NA,TRBJ1-1
CASSDSRGRPQFF,13,TRBV6-4,NA,TRBJ2-1
CASSRGLGAWRGQENTEAFF,20,TRBV28,TRBD1,TRBJ1-1
CASSQFALAGAFSYNEQFF,19,TRBV3-1/TRBV3-2,TRBD2,TRBJ2-1
CASSFRDRGIVNYGYTF,17,TRBV11-2,TRBD1,TRBJ1-2
CASSLETGRAFF,12,TRBV5-1,NA,TRBJ1-1
CAWSQTGYFSNTQYF,15,TRBV30,NA,TRBJ2-3
CASGRGEKLFF,11,TRBV2,NA,TRBJ1-4
CATSREGGGDYEQYF,15,TRBV15,TRBD2,TRBJ2-7
CAWSAPGGAQHF,12,TRBV30,TRBD1,TRBJ1-5